The 4 T cell receptor beta chains below all came from one sample that was sequenced in a study of T cells in Graves' hyperthyroidism and ophthalmopathy. TCR beta CDR3 region amplification was performed from RNA transcripts. The HTBI set primed first-round TCR CDR3 RT-PCR. TCRdb re-called the multiplex PCR reads through MiXCR, storing one row per CDR3 protein. This table holds 500,000 to 600,000 distinct CDR3 sequences, about a sixth found once. Sample: blood. The source of these receptors is a woman aged 18-35 years with Graves' hyperthyroidism.

This clonotype was seen many times. The J gene is TRBJ2-7, the V gene TRBV28; D uncertain. V was trimmed by 9 bases and J by 1 base, leaving 22 bases between them. This CDR3 spans 16 amino acids. Germline V lookup: CDR1 MDHEN, CDR2 SYDVKM. The CDR3 DNA follows: TGTGCCAGTTCCTCGGTCATGACACCGAGGTCCTACGAGCAGTACTTC. Its protein product is CASSSVMTPRSYEQYF.

V usage is TRBV27 and J usage is TRBJ2-5, with 12 bases fitting TRBD2. The CDR3 covers 15 residues. J was trimmed by 4 bases and V by 7 bases; bases with no gene match: 7. Looked up from germline, CDR1 is MNHEY and CDR2 is SMNVEV (reference sequence). The CDR3 sequence: CASTTSGGPRETQYF. CDR3 nucleotides: TGTGCCAGCACGACTAGCGGGGGACCCCGAGAGACCCAGTACTTC.

This clonotype was observed many times. This chain links TRBV7-2 with TRBJ2-3; 8 bases are a match to TRBD2. V dropped 8 bases and J dropped 2; count of bases not matched to a gene: 15. The germline V gene encodes CDR1 SGHTA and CDR2 FQGNSA. The CDR3 extends over 17 amino acids. The CDR3 reads CASHSSASGYITDTQYF. The DNA for the CDR3 is TGTGCCAGCCACTCCTCGGCTAGCGGGTATATCACAGATACGCAGTATTTT.

This clonotype occurred many times. This rearrangement joins TRBV11-2 to TRBJ1-2, with D possibly being TRBD1 (6 bases). V shed 5 bases and J shed 8 bases, with 12 bases lying between them. Germline CDR1 and CDR2: SGHAT and FQNNGV. The CDR3 totals 12 residues. The DNA of the CDR3 is TGTGCCAGCAGCACGACAGGTGGAGGCTACACCTTC. It translates to CASSTTGGGYTF.